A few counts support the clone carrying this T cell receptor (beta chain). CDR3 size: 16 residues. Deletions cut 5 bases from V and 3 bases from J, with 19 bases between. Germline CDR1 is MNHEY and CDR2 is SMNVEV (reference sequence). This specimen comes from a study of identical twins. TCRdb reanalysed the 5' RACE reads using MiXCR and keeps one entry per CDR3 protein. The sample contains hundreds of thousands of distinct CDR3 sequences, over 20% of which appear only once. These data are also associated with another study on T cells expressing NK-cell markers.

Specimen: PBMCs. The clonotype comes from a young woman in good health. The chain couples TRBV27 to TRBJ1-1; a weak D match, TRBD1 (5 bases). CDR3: CASSLRTPTWDTEAFF. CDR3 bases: TGTGCCAGCAGTCTCAGGACACCGACTTGGGACACTGAAGCTTTCTTT.